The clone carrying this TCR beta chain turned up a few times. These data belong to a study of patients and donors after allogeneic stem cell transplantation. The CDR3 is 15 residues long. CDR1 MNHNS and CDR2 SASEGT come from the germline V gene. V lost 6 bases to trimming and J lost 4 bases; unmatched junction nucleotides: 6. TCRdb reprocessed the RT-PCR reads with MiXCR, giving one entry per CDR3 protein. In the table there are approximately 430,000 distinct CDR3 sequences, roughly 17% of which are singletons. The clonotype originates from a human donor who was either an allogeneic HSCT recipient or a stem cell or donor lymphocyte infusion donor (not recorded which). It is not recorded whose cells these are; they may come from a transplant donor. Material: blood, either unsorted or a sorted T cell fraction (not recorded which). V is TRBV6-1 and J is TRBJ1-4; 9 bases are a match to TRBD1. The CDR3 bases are TGTGCCAGCAGGCGACAGGGGGTAGATAATGAAAAACTGTTTTTT. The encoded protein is CASRRQGVDNEKLFF.